Below, 19 T cell receptor beta chains from the same sample are listed, as sequenced in a study of T cell responses to AZD1222 COVID-19 vaccine. Data came from immunoSEQ multiplex PCR; TCRdb stores just in-frame clones and leaves some out. The sample contains about 220,000 clones, roughly 91% of which appear only once. The material was peripheral blood, obtained on day 0 of MenACWY control vaccination. Receptors were obtained from an adult in good health.

This clone was observed once. V usage is TRBV9 and J usage is TRBJ2-5, with D unclear. Per the germline V gene, CDR1 is SGDLS and CDR2 is YYNGEE. V was pared by 0 bases and J by 2 bases, with 11 bases between. The CDR3 has 15 residues. CDR3 amino acids: CASSVGTNEQETQYF. DNA of the CDR3: TGTGCCAGCAGCGTAGGAACTAACGAACAAGAGACCCAGTACTTC.

The V gene is TRBV7-9, the J gene TRBJ2-1; D gene ambiguous. CDR1 and CDR2 (germline): SEHNR, FQNEAQ (reference sequence). This CDR3 has 13 residues. Trimming took off 7 bases at V and 1 base at J, with 8 bases between the two ends. The CDR3 DNA is TGTGCCAGCATTCTAGGTTCCTACAATGAGCAGTTCTTC. Amino acid sequence: CASILGSYNEQFF.

This chain links TRBV10-3 with TRBJ1-2, with D perhaps TRBD1 (6 bases). Trimming cost V 5 bases and J 7 bases, with 14 bases left between them. Germline-derived CDR1 and CDR2 are ENHRY and SYGVKD. This CDR3 has 13 amino acids. DNA of the CDR3: TGTGCCATCAGTCTTGGGGGGCGTGGTGGCTACACCTTC. Amino acids: CAISLGGRGGYTF.

V gene TRBV3-1 (or the pseudogene TRBV3-2) combines with J gene TRBJ2-2; 10 bases match TRBD1. The CDR3 length is 15 residues. The J segment lost 6 bases and the V segment lost 4 bases, leaving 5 bases of the junction unmatched. CDR1 and CDR2 (germline): LGHDT, YNNKEL (reference sequence). As DNA, the CDR3 is TGTGCCAGCAGCCCGCGGACAGGGGGAGCCGGGGAGCTGTTTTTT. Translating gives CASSPRTGGAGELFF.

The chain joins TRBV15 to TRBJ1-1, with 7 bases that match TRBD1. The J segment lost 5 bases and the V segment lost 1 base, leaving 10 bases of the junction unmatched. This CDR3 contains 16 residues. Germline V gene lookup returns CDR1 LNHNV and CDR2 YYDKDF (reference sequence). The CDR3 region is CATSRGRGTVGTEAFF. The CDR3 coding sequence is TGTGCCACCAGCAGAGGCAGGGGGACAGTGGGGACTGAAGCTTTCTTT.

The chain uses TRBV6-2 or TRBV6-3 and TRBJ1-5, with TRBD1 as a possible D gene (5 bases). With 6 bases removed from V and 2 bases from J, the gap between germline ends came to 14 bases. The CDR3 runs 15 residues. The germline V gene has CDR1 MNHEY and CDR2 SVGEGT. DNA for the CDR3: TGTGCCAGCAGCAACGGGGCGGTTGGCAATCAGCCCCAGCATTTT. Residues: CASSNGAVGNQPQHF.

The V call is TRBV5-1, the J call TRBJ1-1; D is ambiguous. The CDR3 length is 13 residues. The germline V gene encodes CDR1 SGHRS and CDR2 YFSETQ. V dropped 7 bases and J dropped 1 base, with 11 bases sitting between them. Here the CDR3 DNA reads TGCGCCAGCCGCCGGGAGGGGAACACTGAAGCTTTCTTT. Translating it yields CASRREGNTEAFF. The full variable domain, rest sourced from reference TRBV5-1 and TRBJ1-1, is KAGVTQTPRYLIKTRGQQVTLSCSPISGHRSVSWYQQTPGQGLQFLFEYFSETQRNKGNFPGRFSGRQFSNSRSEMNVSTLELGDSALYLCASRREGNTEAFFGQGTRLTVV.

The J gene is TRBJ2-2, the V gene TRBV15, with D unresolved. Germline CDR1 and CDR2: LNHNV and YYDKDF (reference sequence). The V end was cut by 5 bases, the J end by 6 bases, with 10 bases between. This CDR3 has 13 residues. The CDR3 region is CATSGNSAGELFF. The CDR3 region has the DNA TGTGCCACCAGCGGGAACTCCGCCGGGGAGCTGTTTTTT.

The chain recombines TRBV27 with TRBJ1-1; 8 bases map to TRBD1. V shed 4 bases and J 0 bases; nucleotides not matched to a gene: 1. This CDR3 comprises 14 residues. Per germline, CDR1 MNHEY and CDR2 SMNVEV (reference sequence). CDR3 in DNA: TGTGCCAGCAGTTGGACAGGGATGAACACTGAAGCTTTCTTT. This encodes CASSWTGMNTEAFF.

This chain uses TRBV5-8 with TRBJ2-1; no clear D gene. Germline CDR1 is SGHTS and CDR2 is YDEGEE. The CDR3 length is 15 residues. Deletions cut 2 bases from V and 1 base from J, with 10 bases between. CDR3 coding DNA: TGTGCCAGCAGCTTTGGCCTTAGATCCTACAATGAGCAGTTCTTC. Translation: CASSFGLRSYNEQFF.

The chain links TRBV5-1 to TRBJ2-7, with 11 bases fitting TRBD2. The germline V gene encodes CDR1 SGHRS and CDR2 YFSETQ. CDR3 length equals 17 residues. With V trimmed by 1 base and J by 6 bases, 12 bases remained unmatched. CDR3 DNA sequence: TGCGCCAGCAGCTTGCAGGATTCCGGGACTAGCGGCTCCGAGCAGTACTTC. It translates to CASSLQDSGTSGSEQYF.

The genes are TRBV2 and TRBJ1-2; D uncertain. CDR3 length: 14 residues. V was trimmed by 1 base and J by 8 bases, leaving 14 bases between them. Germline CDR1 and CDR2: SNHLY and FYNNEI. CDR3 in DNA: TGTGCCAGCAGTGAAGAAGGCAGATCGGCCGGCTACACCTTC. Translation gives CASSEEGRSAGYTF.

The CDR3 DNA sequence: TGTGCCAGCAGTTTTGTGGGGTATGGCTACACCTTC. The encoded protein is CASSFVGYGYTF. The rearrangement joins TRBV28 to TRBJ1-2; D gene unclear. With 3 bases removed from V and 5 bases from J, the gap between germline ends came to 7 bases. The CDR3 has 12 residues. Germline lookup yields CDR1 MDHEN and CDR2 SYDVKM.

This clone was recorded once. The chain has TRBV28 and TRBJ1-4, with D uncertain. V was shortened by 2 bases and J by 4 bases, with 14 bases between the two germline ends. CDR1 and CDR2 from the germline V gene are MDHEN and SYDVKM. The CDR3 is 16 residues long. The CDR3 reads CASSLDITGYNEKLFF. CDR3 in DNA: TGTGCCAGCAGTTTAGACATTACGGGATATAATGAAAAACTGTTTTTT.

The V gene is TRBV5-1, the J gene TRBJ2-2, with D hard to call. This CDR3 region has 14 residues. Germline V gene lookup returns CDR1 SGHRS and CDR2 YFSETQ. V lost 2 bases and J 5 bases, leaving 10 bases between the germline ends. CDR3 protein: CASSFQERTGELFF. The CDR3 bases are TGCGCCAGCAGCTTCCAGGAGAGGACCGGGGAGCTGTTTTTT.

The chain recombines TRBV30 with TRBJ1-2, with D possibly TRBD1 on 6 matching bases. V dropped 4 bases and J dropped 1 base, with 22 bases sitting between them. The CDR3 consists of 17 residues. The V gene's germline CDR1 is GTSNPN and CDR2 SVGIG (reference sequence). The CDR3 bases are TGTGCCTGGACCCACGACAGGACACAACGATTTAACTATGGCTACACCTTC. Translation gives CAWTHDRTQRFNYGYTF.

The chain carries TRBV5-4 and TRBJ2-5; TRBD2 aligns across 8 bases. Germline CDR1 is SGHNT and CDR2 is YYREEE (reference sequence). The V and J ends lost 4 bases and 2 bases, in that order; junction bases with no gene match: 1. CDR3 length: 13 amino acids. The CDR3 here is CASSRGGQETQYF. The CDR3 DNA follows: TGTGCCAGCAGCCGCGGGGGGCAAGAGACCCAGTACTTC.

The chain carries TRBV6-5 and TRBJ1-4, with D perhaps TRBD1 (6 bases). Between the trimmed V and J ends, which lost 7 bases and 6 bases, there was a span of 15 bases. Germline V gene sequence: CDR1 MNHEY, CDR2 SVGAGI. The CDR3 length is 14 residues. CDR3 coding DNA: TGTGCCAGCAAGGATACAGGGTGGGATGAAAAACTGTTTTTT. The encoded protein is CASKDTGWDEKLFF.

The rearrangement links TRBV6-2 or TRBV6-3 to TRBJ2-2; D is ambiguous. The germline V gene has CDR1 MNHEY and CDR2 SVGEGT. The CDR3 consists of 17 residues. V was clipped by 0 bases and J by 0 bases, with 11 bases between them. The CDR3 DNA follows: TGTGCCAGCAGTTACTCTGCCCGACCACCGAACACCGGGGAGCTGTTTTTT. It specifies CASSYSARPPNTGELFF.